The T cell receptor beta chain under discussion was sequenced for a study of OX40 agonist ivuxolimab in advanced cancers. About the study as a whole: The costimulatory receptor OX40 (CD134) was targeted by ivuxolimab, a fully human IgG2 agonistic monoclonal antibody. Intravenous ivuxolimab was administered to patients every 2 weeks at six dose levels: 0.01, 0.1, 0.3, 1.5, 3 and 10 mg/kg. Among the roughly 52 dose-escalation patients, about 19 had hepatocellular carcinoma, approximately 15 melanoma, 9 renal cell carcinoma and 9 head and neck cancer. In the dose-escalation cohort, around four fifths of patients were male, and the mean age was 60 years with a range of about 20 to 79. Prior anti-PD-1, anti-PD-L1 or anti-CTLA-4 therapy was permitted, and checkpoint inhibitors had been received by about two fifths of dose-escalation patients. Partial responses were achieved by three dose-escalation patients, of whom one had hepatocellular carcinoma and two had cutaneous melanoma. The point of sequencing TCRbeta in the periphery was to test whether ivuxolimab changed TCR sequence diversity and drove clonal T-cell expansion. The paper covers the monotherapy dose-escalation part of the phase I ivuxolimab trial, which included N of about 50 patients.

On this clone itself: There is no known antigen for this receptor. There are no base qualities to consult, and no much larger clone falls within one base.

To sequence the TCRbeta CDR3 region, genomic DNA was isolated from the sorted cells. The immunoSEQ Assay was used for sequencing of TCRbeta CDR3 regions. Not all clones reach the TCRdb copy of this immuneACCESS table, which keeps in-frame sequences only. Checked studies attribute under half of the gap to unresolved V genes and leave the rest unexplained. For this sample the table gives tens of thousands of clones, of which about 88% were detected only once. The leading ten clones occupy roughly 18% of the sample. What the work shows at the level of the full study, not this receptor alone: Partial responders in the 0.1-3.0 mg/kg groups had among the lowest normalized peripheral clonal expansion, especially among CD8+ T cells. At doses from 0.1 to 3.0 mg/kg, clonal expansion was seen in both CD4+ and CD8+ blood T cells between baseline and week 6. Low levels of normalized T-cell clonal expansion were also seen in some patients who did not respond. After ivuxolimab, expanded clones were on average more numerous among CD8+ T cells than among CD4+ T cells. Antigen specificity was not determined for the clonally expanded peripheral T cells.

The CDR3 covers 15 residues, taking in both the cysteine and the phenylalanine. Only the CDR3 DNA stays, 45 bases, in frame from base 1. CDR1 and CDR2 are read off the germline V gene (reference sequence) as SEHNR and FQNEAQ. V and J are truncated by 6 bases and 4 bases respectively, leaving an intervening sequence of 15 bases. Patients with a history of autoimmune disease or receiving systemic immunosuppression were excluded from the trial. In every dose cohort, peripheral blood was drawn for TCR sequencing at baseline, cycle 4 day 1, and cycle 7 day 1. The samples were drawn from a first-in-human, open-label, multicenter phase I dose-escalation trial of ivuxolimab. The trial enrolled adults with locally advanced or metastatic head and neck squamous cell, hepatocellular, melanoma or renal cell carcinoma. Before TCR sequencing, CD4+ T cells and CD8+ T cells from peripheral blood were sorted into separate populations.

Sequences were derived from CD4+ or CD8+ T cells sorted from blood, sampled in a trial of the OX40 agonist ivuxolimab. This TCR was sampled from an adult with an advanced solid tumor such as melanoma, head and neck, liver or kidney cancer. The rearrangement joined TRBV7-9 to TRBJ2-2, with TRBD2 as a weak D call on 6 bases. CDR3 protein: CASRDKEGPTGELFF. Read as DNA, the sequence is TGTGCCAGCAGGGATAAGGAGGGACCCACCGGGGAGCTGTTTTTT.